A single T cell receptor (beta chain) is shown here with its context. Measured with immunoSEQ multiplex PCR; TCRdb has only the in-frame clones, and not every one. This sample has tens of thousands of clones; roughly four fifths occur once, and the top ten carry approximately 19%. The data originate from a study of blood T cell repertoires in COVID-19. Across the study: The United States, Italy and Spain were the sources of the acute and convalescent COVID-19 samples.

V shed 1 base and J shed 0 bases, with 12 bases lying between them. The length of the CDR3 is 16 residues. The germline gives CDR1 SGHRS, CDR2 YFSETQ. The TCR comes from a woman of 80 years or more with active or convalescent COVID-19. The V gene is TRBV5-1, the J gene TRBJ2-3; tentatively, D is TRBD2 (6 bases). The sequencing input was peripheral blood. Here the CDR3 reads CASSLSEGGSTDTQYF. The CDR3 coding sequence is TGCGCCAGCAGCTTGTCTGAGGGAGGCAGCACAGATACGCAGTATTTT. Full variable domain (rest looked up from reference TRBV5-1 and TRBJ2-3): KAGVTQTPRYLIKTRGQQVTLSCSPISGHRSVSWYQQTPGQGLQFLFEYFSETQRNKGNFPGRFSGRQFSNSRSEMNVSTLELGDSALYLCASSLSEGGSTDTQYFGPGTRLTVL.